Listed here are 30 T cell receptor beta chains from one sample, sequenced in a study of T cell responses to AZD1222 COVID-19 vaccine. Data came from immunoSEQ multiplex PCR; TCRdb stores just in-frame clones and leaves some out. Of roughly 150,000 clones in the sample, 90% to 95% are singletons; the top ten hold approximately 5.4%. The sample here was peripheral blood, taken on day 0 of AZD1222 vaccination. The receptors were gathered from an adult in good health.

The chain combines TRBV2 with TRBJ1-1; maybe TRBD1 (5 bases). This CDR3 is 15 amino acids long. The germline CDR1 and CDR2 sequences are SNHLY and FYNNEI. Trimming left V 4 bases short and J 1 base short, with 13 bases between. The CDR3 DNA follows: TGTGCCAGCAGTGCCCAAGGGACGCCGAACACTGAAGCTTTCTTT. Its translation is CASSAQGTPNTEAFF.

V usage is TRBV6-1 and J usage is TRBJ2-7, with 8 bases identical to TRBD2. CDR1 and CDR2 (germline): MNHNS, SASEGT. CDR3 length: 14 residues. V shed 2 bases, J shed 1 base, and the junction held 1 base outside the gene matches. Here the CDR3 reads CASSELAGSYEQYF. Here the CDR3 DNA reads TGTGCCAGCAGTGAATTAGCGGGGTCCTACGAGCAGTACTTC.

V and J are TRBV15 and TRBJ1-3; D gene uncertain. This CDR3 is 15 amino acids long. Looked up from germline, CDR1 is LNHNV and CDR2 is YYDKDF (reference sequence). V lost 0 bases and J lost 0, with 6 bases in between. CDR3 in DNA: TGTGCCACCAGCAGAGATTTGACCTCTGGAAACACCATATATTTT. Its translation: CATSRDLTSGNTIYF. The full variable domain, its missing parts supplied by reference TRBV15 and TRBJ1-3, is DAMVIQNPRYQVTQFGKPVTLSCSQTLNHNVMYWYQQKSSQAPKLLFHYYDKDFNNEADTPDNFQSRRPNTSFCFLDIRSPGLGDTAMYLCATSRDLTSGNTIYFGEGSWLTVV.

V is TRBV30 and J is TRBJ1-2; D is uncertain. CDR3 length: 14 residues. Germline V gives CDR1 GTSNPN, CDR2 SVGIG (reference sequence). Between the trimmed V and J ends, which lost 3 bases and 2 bases, there was a span of 13 bases. The CDR3 DNA reads as TGTGCCTGGAGGCCCATCTCCTCCAACTATGGCTACACCTTC. Translating it yields CAWRPISSNYGYTF.

The J gene is TRBJ1-1, the V gene TRBV19; D unresolved. Germline CDR1 LNHDA, CDR2 SQIVND (reference sequence). CDR3 length equals 8 residues. Trimming removed 4 bases from V and 9 bases from J, with 0 bases in between. The CDR3 DNA reads TGTGCCAGTAGTAAAGCTTTCTTT. This sequence encodes CASSKAFF.

This clone came up once. V usage is TRBV12-3 or TRBV12-4 and J usage is TRBJ1-1, with D hard to call. This CDR3 has 12 residues. V was pared by 3 bases and J by 11 bases, with 13 bases between. The CDR3 is CASSFGRSNAFF. The CDR3 DNA sequence: TGTGCCAGCAGTTTTGGACGGAGTAACGCTTTCTTT.

Worth noting for this clone: The sample carries other DNA sequences with the same CDR3. V and J are TRBV4-1 and TRBJ2-7; 8 bases agree with TRBD1. The CDR3 runs 15 residues. Germline V lookup: CDR1 MGHRA, CDR2 YSYEKL. Trimming took 4 bases from V and 2 from J; bases not matched to a gene: 7. CDR3 nucleotide sequence: TGCGCCAGCAGCCCCTCCGGGACAGGCCCCTACGAGCAGTACTTC. This gives the protein CASSPSGTGPYEQYF.

The chain recombines TRBV3-1 (or the pseudogene TRBV3-2) with TRBJ1-6, with D unresolved. CDR1 and CDR2 (germline): LGHDT, YNNKEL (reference sequence). This CDR3 has 18 amino acids. V was trimmed by 0 bases and J by 7 bases, leaving 19 bases between them. This CDR3 reads CASSQDLGGSRVNSPLHF. The DNA of the CDR3 is TGTGCCAGCAGCCAAGATTTAGGAGGGAGTCGGGTCAATTCACCCCTCCACTTT.

This chain uses TRBV19 with TRBJ2-2, with 8 nucleotides matching TRBD1. This CDR3 has 14 residues. Germline values: CDR1 LNHDA, CDR2 SQIVND (reference sequence). V trimming: 7 bases; J trimming: 0 bases; junction bases outside the gene matches: 1. CDR3 sequence (DNA): TGTGCCAGTAAGACAGGGGCGAACACCGGGGAGCTGTTTTTT. As protein: CASKTGANTGELFF.

In this sample, this clone turned up once. The identical CDR3 is also encoded by other nucleotide sequences in the sample. The V gene is TRBV6-5, the J gene TRBJ2-7; possible D gene TRBD1, 5 bases. CDR1 is MNHEY, CDR2 SVGAGI, per germline. V lost 6 bases and J lost 4, with 10 bases in between. This CDR3 has 12 residues. This chain's CDR3 is CASRQGAYEQYF. The CDR3 DNA reads TGTGCCAGCAGACAAGGGGCATACGAGCAGTACTTC.

This rearrangement joins TRBV19 to TRBJ2-2; D tentatively fits TRBD1 or TRBD2 (5 bases each). The CDR3 totals 14 residues. Deletions cut 3 bases from V and 6 bases from J, with 11 bases between. The V gene's germline CDR1 is LNHDA and CDR2 SQIVND (reference sequence). The CDR3 coding sequence is TGTGCCAGTAGTATGCCAGGGCGGGCCGGGGAGCTGTTTTTT. Its translation is CASSMPGRAGELFF.

The chain combines TRBV30 with TRBJ2-6; D might be TRBD1 (5 bases). Trimming cost V 3 bases and J 0 bases, with 6 bases left between them. The CDR3 is 14 amino acids. Germline V CDR1 and CDR2: GTSNPN, SVGIG (reference sequence). The CDR3 nucleotides read TGTGCCTGGAGACAGGCCTCTGGGGCCAACGTCCTGACTTTC. This encodes CAWRQASGANVLTF.

The J gene is TRBJ2-7, the V gene TRBV2; 7 nucleotides line up with TRBD2. The germline gives CDR1 SNHLY, CDR2 FYNNEI. Unmatched junction bases numbered 7, after V lost 7 bases and J lost 7 bases. This CDR3 has 12 amino acids. CDR3 region: CASKSAAGEQYF. CDR3 nucleotide sequence: TGTGCCAGCAAATCCGCAGCGGGGGAGCAGTACTTC.

This chain uses TRBV3-1 (or the pseudogene TRBV3-2) with TRBJ2-7; TRBD1 agrees at 9 bases. The CDR3 totals 15 residues. The ends lost 4 bases at V and 5 bases at J; junction bases unmatched: 9. In germline, CDR1 is LGHDT, CDR2 YNNKEL (reference sequence). The chain's CDR3 is CASSPNRGRKDEQYF. In DNA form, the CDR3 reads TGTGCCAGCAGCCCAAACAGGGGGCGAAAGGACGAGCAGTACTTC.

The chain is built from TRBV29-1 and TRBJ2-4; TRBD2 agrees at 7 bases. Germline loops: CDR1 SQVTM, CDR2 ANQGSEA. The CDR3 length is 11 residues. V was clipped by 4 bases and J by 7 bases; unmatched bases: 1. This CDR3 is CSVGEGNIQYF. The CDR3 DNA sequence: TGCAGCGTTGGGGAGGGTAACATTCAGTACTTC.

This clone was observed at least ten times. The J gene is TRBJ1-5, the V gene TRBV7-2; D remains unclear. Germline loops: CDR1 SGHTA, CDR2 FQGNSA. The CDR3 contains 13 residues. Between the trimmed V and J ends, which lost 4 bases and 4 bases, there was a span of 8 bases. CDR3 bases: TGTGCCAGCAGCTCCCAGGTGAATCAGCCCCAGCATTTT. Amino acid sequence: CASSSQVNQPQHF.

This chain uses TRBV5-1 with TRBJ1-6; TRBD1 agrees at 7 bases. The CDR3 is 16 amino acids. The trim removed 4 bases at V and 0 bases at J, leaving 4 bases unmatched. In germline, CDR1 is SGHRS, CDR2 YFSETQ. The CDR3 DNA sequence: TGCGCCAGCAGCGGCGGGGACAGCTCCTATAATTCACCCCTCCACTTT. Protein: CASSGGDSSYNSPLHF. Full variable domain (remainder filled in from reference TRBV5-1 and TRBJ1-6): KAGVTQTPRYLIKTRGQQVTLSCSPISGHRSVSWYQQTPGQGLQFLFEYFSETQRNKGNFPGRFSGRQFSNSRSEMNVSTLELGDSALYLCASSGGDSSYNSPLHFGNGTRLTVT.

This clone has a single count. This chain connects TRBV21-1 to TRBJ2-7; TRBD1, as called in the table, went unchecked against the DNA. TRBV21-1 is classified as a pseudogene. The CDR3 extends over 15 amino acids. CDR3 loop: CASSKEVQVRYEQYF. Here the CDR3 DNA reads TGTGCCAGCAGCAAAGAAGTTCAGGTTAGGTACGAGCAGTACTTC.

The genes are TRBV6-2 or TRBV6-3 and TRBJ1-2; possible D gene TRBD1, 5 bases. Germline V gene sequence: CDR1 MNHEY, CDR2 SVGEGT. V was trimmed by 2 bases and J by 3 bases, leaving 13 bases between them. The CDR3 loop spans 15 amino acids. The CDR3 DNA follows: TGTGCCAGCAGTTACAAAGCAGGGCTGCACTATGGCTACACCTTC. Encoded protein: CASSYKAGLHYGYTF.

This clone was recorded a few times. This chain joins TRBV5-1 and TRBJ1-3; TRBD1 is a possible D gene (5 bases). The length of the CDR3 is 14 residues. V was trimmed by 1 base and J by 0 bases, leaving 5 bases between them. The germline gives CDR1 SGHRS, CDR2 YFSETQ. CDR3: CASSLTGSGNTIYF. The CDR3 bases are TGCGCCAGCAGCTTGACAGGCTCTGGAAACACCATATATTTT.

The chain joins TRBV7-2 to TRBJ1-3; D ambiguous. The ends were cut back, 5 bases at V and 0 bases at J, with 11 bases in the middle. The CDR3 sequence is 15 residues long. Germline V CDR1 and CDR2: SGHTA, FQGNSA. Here the CDR3 DNA reads TGTGCCAGCAGCCTTTCCCGGTACTCTGGAAACACCATATATTTT. This encodes CASSLSRYSGNTIYF.

The chain combines TRBV14 with TRBJ2-1; a possible D gene is TRBD1 (6 bases). This CDR3 comprises 15 residues. Germline CDR1 SGHDN, CDR2 FVKESK. Deletions cut 1 base from V and 4 bases from J, with 11 bases between. The CDR3 coding sequence is TGTGCCAGCAGCCAAGGGGGGCCTTGGTACAATGAGCAGTTCTTC. This sequence encodes CASSQGGPWYNEQFF.

The rearrangement uses TRBV5-1 and TRBJ2-1; maybe TRBD2 (6 bases). The CDR3 is made up of 16 amino acids. V was clipped by 0 bases and J by 0 bases, with 10 bases between them. The germline V gene has CDR1 SGHRS and CDR2 YFSETQ. The CDR3 protein is CASSLVSGDSYNEQFF. Written as DNA, the CDR3 is TGCGCCAGCAGCTTGGTTAGCGGAGACTCCTACAATGAGCAGTTCTTC.

The chain combines TRBV19 with TRBJ1-4; a weak D match, TRBD1 (5 bases). Trimming cost V 6 bases and J 3 bases, with 26 bases left between them. Germline V gene lookup returns CDR1 LNHDA and CDR2 SQIVND (reference sequence). The CDR3 sequence is 19 residues long. DNA of the CDR3: TGTGCCAGTAGGGCTATTGGGGCCGAGCGGAGTCGGGCTAATGAAAAACTGTTTTTT. This gives the protein CASRAIGAERSRANEKLFF.

V gene TRBV7-2 combines with J gene TRBJ2-5, with D perhaps matching TRBD2 (6 bases). Trimming stripped 5 bases from V and 5 bases from J, with 15 bases between. This CDR3 has 14 residues. Per the germline V gene, CDR1 is SGHTA and CDR2 is FQGNSA. The CDR3 reads CASSRGGGRETQYF. The CDR3 region has the DNA TGTGCCAGCAGCAGAGGCGGAGGGAGGGAGACCCAGTACTTC.

The chain recombines TRBV29-1 with TRBJ2-7; TRBD1 matches 11 bases. The V segment lost 0 bases and the J segment 4 bases; nucleotides outside the gene matches: 2. Germline CDR1 reads SQVTM; CDR2 reads ANQGSEA. The CDR3 loop spans 14 amino acids. CDR3 in amino acids: CSVEERDRGYEQYF. The CDR3 nucleotides are TGCAGCGTTGAAGAGAGGGACAGGGGGTACGAGCAGTACTTC.

This clone was counted a few times. This chain joins TRBV7-2 and TRBJ1-5; possible D gene TRBD1, 6 bases. Trimming shortened V by 5 bases and J by 4 bases, and 15 bases separated the two germline ends. Germline CDR1 SGHTA, CDR2 FQGNSA. The CDR3 length is 15 residues. In DNA, the CDR3 is TGTGCCAGCAGCCCACAACAGGGTACAAATCAGCCCCAGCATTTT. This codes for CASSPQQGTNQPQHF.

The chain is built from TRBV10-3 and TRBJ1-2, with 11 nucleotides matching TRBD1. Germline V gene sequence: CDR1 ENHRY, CDR2 SYGVKD. The CDR3 is made up of 15 amino acids. V was clipped by 5 bases and J by 4 bases; unmatched bases: 6. For the CDR3, the DNA is TGTGCCATCAGTCGGGACAGGGGGGCGGGCTATGGCTACACCTTC. Translation: CAISRDRGAGYGYTF.

This chain links TRBV6-5 with TRBJ2-1, with 9 bases that match TRBD2. Germline V gene lookup returns CDR1 MNHEY and CDR2 SVGAGI. V trimming: 6 bases; J trimming: 5 bases; junction bases outside the gene matches: 2. This CDR3 region has 13 residues. The CDR3 DNA is TGTGCCAGCAGGACTAGCGGAAACAATGAGCAGTTCTTC. Its protein product is CASRTSGNNEQFF.

The genes are TRBV11-2 and TRBJ1-2; the match to TRBD1 covers 10 bases. CDR1 SGHAT and CDR2 FQNNGV come from the germline V gene. V lost 4 bases and J lost 5; bases outside the gene matches: 4. This CDR3 has 14 amino acids. The CDR3 sequence: CASSSGQGVYGYTF. CDR3 DNA sequence: TGTGCCAGCAGCTCCGGACAGGGGGTATATGGCTACACCTTC. The variable domain in full, completed from reference TRBV11-2 and TRBJ1-2, reads EAGVAQSPRYKIIEKRQSVAFWCNPISGHATLYWYQQILGQGPKLLIQFQNNGVVDDSQLPKDRFSAERLKGVDSTLKIQPAKLEDSAVYLCASSSGQGVYGYTFGSGTRLTVV.